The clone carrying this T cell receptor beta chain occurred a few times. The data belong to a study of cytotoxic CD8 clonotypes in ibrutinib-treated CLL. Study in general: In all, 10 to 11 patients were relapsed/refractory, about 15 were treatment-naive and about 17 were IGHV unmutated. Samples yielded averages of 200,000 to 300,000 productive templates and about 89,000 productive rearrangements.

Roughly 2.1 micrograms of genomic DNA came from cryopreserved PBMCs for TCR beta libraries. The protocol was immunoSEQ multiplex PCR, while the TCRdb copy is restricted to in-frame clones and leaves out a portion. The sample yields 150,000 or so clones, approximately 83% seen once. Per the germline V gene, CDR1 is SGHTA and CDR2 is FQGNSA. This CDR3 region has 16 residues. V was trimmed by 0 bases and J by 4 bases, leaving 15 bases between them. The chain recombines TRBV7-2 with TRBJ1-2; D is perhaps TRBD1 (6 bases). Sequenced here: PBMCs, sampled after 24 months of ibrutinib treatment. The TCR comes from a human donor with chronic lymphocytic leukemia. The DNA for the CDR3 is TGTGCCAGCAGCTTAGCGCTACAGGGTTCGAGCTATGGCTACACCTTC. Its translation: CASSLALQGSSYGYTF.